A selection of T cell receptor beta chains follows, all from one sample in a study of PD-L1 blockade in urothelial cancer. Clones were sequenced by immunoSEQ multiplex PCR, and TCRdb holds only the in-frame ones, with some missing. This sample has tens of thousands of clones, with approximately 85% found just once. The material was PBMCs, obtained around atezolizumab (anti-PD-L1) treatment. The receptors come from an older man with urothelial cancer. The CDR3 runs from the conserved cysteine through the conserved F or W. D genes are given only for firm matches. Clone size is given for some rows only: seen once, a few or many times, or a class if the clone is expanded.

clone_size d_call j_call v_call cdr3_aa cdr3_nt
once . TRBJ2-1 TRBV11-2 CASSRDRNNEQFF TGTGCCAGCAGCCGCGACAGAAACAATGAGCAGTTCTTC
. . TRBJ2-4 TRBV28 CASSQGLAKNIQYF TGTGCCAGCAGCCAGGGGCTAGCCAAAAACATTCAGTACTTC
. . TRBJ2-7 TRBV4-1 CASSQDLATYEQYF TGCGCCAGCAGCCAAGATTTAGCAACCTACGAGCAGTACTTC
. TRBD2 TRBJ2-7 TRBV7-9 CASSQAGAYEQYF TGTGCCAGCAGCCAAGCGGGAGCGTACGAGCAGTACTTC
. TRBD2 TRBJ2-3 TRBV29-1 CSVGAGGPTDTQYF TGCAGCGTTGGGGCGGGAGGGCCGACAGATACGCAGTATTTT
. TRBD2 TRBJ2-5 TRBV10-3 CAISELAGQETQYF TGTGCCATCAGTGAACTAGCGGGCCAAGAGACCCAGTACTTC
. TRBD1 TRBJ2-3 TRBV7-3 CASSLGTGGNTQYF TGTGCCAGCAGCTTAGGGACAGGGGGAAATACGCAGTATTTT
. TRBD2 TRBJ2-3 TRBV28 CASSLPSGLTDTQYF TGTGCCAGCAGTTTACCTAGCGGGCTCACAGATACGCAGTATTTT
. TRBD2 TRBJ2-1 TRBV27 CASSFTAGGDNEQFF TGTGCCAGCAGTTTCACGGCGGGAGGAGACAATGAGCAGTTCTTC
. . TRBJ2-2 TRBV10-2 CASNNSPNTGELFF TGCGCCAGCAATAACAGCCCGAACACCGGGGAGCTGTTTTTT
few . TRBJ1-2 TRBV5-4 CASSSPGAAYGYTF TGTGCCAGCAGCTCGCCAGGGGCTGCCTATGGCTACACCTTC
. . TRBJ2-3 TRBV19 CASSINERSSTDTQYF TGTGCCAGTAGTATTAACGAGCGCTCTAGCACAGATACGCAGTATTTT
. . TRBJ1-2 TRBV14 CASSEFRGIGYTF TGTGCCAGCAGCGAATTCAGGGGTATCGGCTACACCTTC
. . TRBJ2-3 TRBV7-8 CASSLSRGSDTQYF TGTGCCAGCAGCTTATCTAGGGGCTCAGATACGCAGTATTTT
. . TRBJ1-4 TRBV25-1 CASSDGVEKLFF TGTGCCAGCAGTGATGGAGTTGAAAAACTGTTTTTT
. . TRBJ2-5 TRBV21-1 CASSPLGGETQYF TGTGCCAGCAGCCCCCTCGGTGGAGAGACCCAGTACTTC
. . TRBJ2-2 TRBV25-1 CASSETGLSNTGELFF TGTGCCAGCAGTGAGACAGGCCTCTCGAACACCGGGGAGCTGTTTTTT
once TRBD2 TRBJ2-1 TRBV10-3 CAISDGTSGNDEQFF TGTGCCATCAGTGATGGGACTAGCGGGAACGATGAGCAGTTCTTC
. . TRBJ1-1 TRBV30 CAWSVGSKEVTEAFF TGTGCCTGGAGTGTAGGGTCCAAGGAGGTCACTGAAGCTTTCTTT
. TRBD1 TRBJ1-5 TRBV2 CASSGGQEAGQPQHF TGTGCCAGCAGTGGGGGACAGGAGGCCGGGCAGCCCCAGCATTTT
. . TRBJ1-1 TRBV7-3 CASSYQTGRNTEAFF TGTGCCAGCAGCTACCAGACAGGCCGGAACACTGAAGCTTTCTTT
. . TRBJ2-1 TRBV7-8 CASSLRIEQFF TGTGCCAGCAGCTTGAGGATCGAGCAGTTCTTC
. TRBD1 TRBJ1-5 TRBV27 CASSLSGGGNQPQHF TGTGCCAGCAGTTTATCAGGGGGCGGCAATCAGCCCCAGCATTTT
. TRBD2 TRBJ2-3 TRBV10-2 CASSDYGGNTDTQYF TGCGCCAGCAGTGATTACGGGGGGAACACAGATACGCAGTATTTT
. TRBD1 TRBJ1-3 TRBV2 CASRTGTGRSGNTIYF TGTGCCAGCAGAACCGGGACAGGGCGATCTGGAAACACCATATATTTT
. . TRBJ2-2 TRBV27 CASRTTAGGELFF TGTGCCAGCAGGACGACAGCAGGTGGGGAGCTGTTTTTT
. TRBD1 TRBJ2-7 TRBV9 CASSVPRTGNEQYF TGTGCCAGCAGCGTACCACGGACAGGGAATGAGCAGTACTTC
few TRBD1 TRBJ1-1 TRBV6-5 CASSLQGYTEAFF TGTGCCAGCAGCTTACAGGGGTACACTGAAGCTTTCTTT
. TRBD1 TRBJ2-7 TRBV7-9 CASSLGQGQYF TGTGCCAGCAGCTTAGGACAGGGGCAGTACTTC
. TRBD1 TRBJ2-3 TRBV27 CASSLSGGTGGTTDTQYF TGTGCCAGCAGTTTATCGGGGGGGACAGGGGGGACCACAGATACGCAGTATTTT
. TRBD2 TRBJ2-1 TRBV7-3 CASSLGTSGYNEQFF TGTGCCAGCAGCTTAGGGACTAGCGGATACAATGAGCAGTTCTTC